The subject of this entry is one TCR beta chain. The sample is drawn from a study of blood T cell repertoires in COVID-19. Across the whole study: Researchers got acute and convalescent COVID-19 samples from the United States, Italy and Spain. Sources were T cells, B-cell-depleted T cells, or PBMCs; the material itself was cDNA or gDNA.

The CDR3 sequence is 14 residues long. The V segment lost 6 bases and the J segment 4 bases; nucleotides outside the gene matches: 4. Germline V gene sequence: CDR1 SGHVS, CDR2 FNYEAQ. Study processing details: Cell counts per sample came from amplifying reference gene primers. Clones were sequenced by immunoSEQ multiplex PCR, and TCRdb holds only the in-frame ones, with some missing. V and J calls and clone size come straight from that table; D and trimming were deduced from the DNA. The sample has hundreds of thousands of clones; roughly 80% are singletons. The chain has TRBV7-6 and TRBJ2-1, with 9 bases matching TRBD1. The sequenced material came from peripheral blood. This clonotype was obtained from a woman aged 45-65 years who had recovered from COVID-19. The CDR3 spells CASSLQGAYNEQFF. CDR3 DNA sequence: TGTGCCAGCAGTCTACAGGGGGCTTACAATGAGCAGTTCTTC.